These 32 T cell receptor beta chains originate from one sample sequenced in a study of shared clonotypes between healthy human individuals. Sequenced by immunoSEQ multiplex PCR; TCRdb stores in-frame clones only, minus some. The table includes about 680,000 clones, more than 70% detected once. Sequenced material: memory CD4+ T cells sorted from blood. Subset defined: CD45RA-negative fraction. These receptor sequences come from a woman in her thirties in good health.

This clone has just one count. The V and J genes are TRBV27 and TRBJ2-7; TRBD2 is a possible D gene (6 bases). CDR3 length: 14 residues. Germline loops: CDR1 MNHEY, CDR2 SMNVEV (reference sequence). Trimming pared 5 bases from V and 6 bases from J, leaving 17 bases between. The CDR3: CASSPLGGAGEQYF. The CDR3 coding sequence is TGTGCCAGCAGTCCCCTGGGGGGAGCTGGCGAGCAGTACTTC.

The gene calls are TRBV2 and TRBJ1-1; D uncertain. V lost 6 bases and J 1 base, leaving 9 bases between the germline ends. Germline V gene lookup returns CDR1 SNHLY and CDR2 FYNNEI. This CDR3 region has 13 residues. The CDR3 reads CASRSQPNTEAFF. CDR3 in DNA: TGTGCCAGCAGATCACAGCCGAACACTGAAGCTTTCTTT.

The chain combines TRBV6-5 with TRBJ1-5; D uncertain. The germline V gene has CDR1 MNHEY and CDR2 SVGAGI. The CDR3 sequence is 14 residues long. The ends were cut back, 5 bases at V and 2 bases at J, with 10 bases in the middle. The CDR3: CASSPSLGNQPQHF. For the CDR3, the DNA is TGTGCCAGCAGTCCCTCCCTGGGCAATCAGCCCCAGCATTTT.

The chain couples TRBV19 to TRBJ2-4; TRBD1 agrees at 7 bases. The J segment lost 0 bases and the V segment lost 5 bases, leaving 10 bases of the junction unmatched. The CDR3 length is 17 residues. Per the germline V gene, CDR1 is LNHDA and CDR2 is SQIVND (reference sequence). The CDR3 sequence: CASSVSQGPVAKNIQYF. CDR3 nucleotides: TGTGCCAGTAGTGTCTCACAGGGGCCAGTAGCCAAAAACATTCAGTACTTC.

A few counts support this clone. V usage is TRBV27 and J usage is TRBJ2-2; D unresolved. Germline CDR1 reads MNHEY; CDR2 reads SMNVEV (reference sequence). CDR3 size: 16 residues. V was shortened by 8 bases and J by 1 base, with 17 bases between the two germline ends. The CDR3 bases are TGTGCCAGCTCTCCAGGCCCCTCCTGGAACACCGGGGAGCTGTTTTTT. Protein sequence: CASSPGPSWNTGELFF.

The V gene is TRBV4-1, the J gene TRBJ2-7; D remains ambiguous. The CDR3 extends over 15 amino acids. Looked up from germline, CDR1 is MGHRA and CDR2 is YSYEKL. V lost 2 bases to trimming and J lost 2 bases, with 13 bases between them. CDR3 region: CASSQNYDTTYEQYF. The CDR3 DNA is TGCGCCAGCAGCCAAAATTATGACACCACCTACGAGCAGTACTTC.

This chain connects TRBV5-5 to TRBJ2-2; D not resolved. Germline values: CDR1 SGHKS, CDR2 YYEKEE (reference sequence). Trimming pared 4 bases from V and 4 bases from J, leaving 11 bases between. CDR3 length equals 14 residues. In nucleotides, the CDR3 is TGTGCCAGCAGCCCAACGGGTGGCACCGGGGAGCTGTTTTTT. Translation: CASSPTGGTGELFF. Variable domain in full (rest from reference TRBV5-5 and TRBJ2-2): DAGVTQSPTHLIKTRGQQVTLRCSPISGHKSVSWYQQVLGQGPQFIFQYYEKEERGRGNFPDRFSARQFPNYSSELNVNALLLGDSALYLCASSPTGGTGELFFGEGSRLTVL.

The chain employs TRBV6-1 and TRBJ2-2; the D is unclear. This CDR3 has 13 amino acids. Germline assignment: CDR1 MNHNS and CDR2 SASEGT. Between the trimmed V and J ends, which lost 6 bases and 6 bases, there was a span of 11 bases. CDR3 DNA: TGTGCCAGCAGCCAAGGGCGGCCCGGGGAGCTGTTTTTT. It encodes CASSQGRPGELFF.

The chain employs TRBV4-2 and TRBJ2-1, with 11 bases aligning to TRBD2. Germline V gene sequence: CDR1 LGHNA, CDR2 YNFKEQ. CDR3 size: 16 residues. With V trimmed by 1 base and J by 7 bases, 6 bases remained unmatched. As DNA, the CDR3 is TGTGCCAGCAGCCAAGTTTCGACTAGCGGGATAAATGAGCAGTTCTTC. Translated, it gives CASSQVSTSGINEQFF.

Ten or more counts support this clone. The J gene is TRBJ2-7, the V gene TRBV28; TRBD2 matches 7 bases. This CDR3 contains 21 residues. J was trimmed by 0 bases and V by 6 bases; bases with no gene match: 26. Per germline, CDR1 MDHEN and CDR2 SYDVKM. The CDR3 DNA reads TGTGCCAGCAGATCAGCCTGGGTAGCTCCCCCCCTGGGCGGGAGCTCCTACGAGCAGTACTTC. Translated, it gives CASRSAWVAPPLGGSSYEQYF.

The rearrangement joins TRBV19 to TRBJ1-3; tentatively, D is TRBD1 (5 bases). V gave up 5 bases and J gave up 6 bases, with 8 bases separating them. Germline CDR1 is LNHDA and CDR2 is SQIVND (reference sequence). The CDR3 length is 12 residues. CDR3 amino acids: CASSPTENTIYF. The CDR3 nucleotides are TGTGCCAGTAGTCCGACAGAAAACACCATATATTTT.

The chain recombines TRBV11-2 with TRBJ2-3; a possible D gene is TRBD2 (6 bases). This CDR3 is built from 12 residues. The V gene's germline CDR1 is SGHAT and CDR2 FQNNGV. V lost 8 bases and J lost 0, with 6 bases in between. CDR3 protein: CASAGSTDTQYF. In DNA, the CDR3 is TGTGCCAGCGCGGGAAGCACAGATACGCAGTATTTT. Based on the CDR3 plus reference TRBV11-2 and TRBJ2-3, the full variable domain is EAGVAQSPRYKIIEKRQSVAFWCNPISGHATLYWYQQILGQGPKLLIQFQNNGVVDDSQLPKDRFSAERLKGVDSTLKIQPAKLEDSAVYLCASAGSTDTQYFGPGTRLTVL.

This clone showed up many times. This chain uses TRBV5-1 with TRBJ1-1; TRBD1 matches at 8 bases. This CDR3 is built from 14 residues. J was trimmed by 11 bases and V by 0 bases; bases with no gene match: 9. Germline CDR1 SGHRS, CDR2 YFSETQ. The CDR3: CASSLAQGAKAAFF. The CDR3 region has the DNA TGCGCCAGCAGCTTGGCTCAGGGGGCAAAGGCCGCTTTCTTT.

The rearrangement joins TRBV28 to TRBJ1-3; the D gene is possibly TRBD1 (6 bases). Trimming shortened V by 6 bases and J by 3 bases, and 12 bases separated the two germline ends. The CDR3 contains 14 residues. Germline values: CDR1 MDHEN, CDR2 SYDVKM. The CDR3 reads CASRPQGRGNTIYF. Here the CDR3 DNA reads TGTGCCAGCAGGCCACAGGGACGTGGAAACACCATATATTTT.

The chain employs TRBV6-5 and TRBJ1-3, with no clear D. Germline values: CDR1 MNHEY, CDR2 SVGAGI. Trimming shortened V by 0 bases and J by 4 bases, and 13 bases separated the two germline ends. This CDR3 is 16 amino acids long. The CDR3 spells CASSYSGETDGNTIYF. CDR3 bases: TGTGCCAGCAGTTACTCCGGGGAGACGGACGGAAACACCATATATTTT.

Written as DNA, the CDR3 is TGTGCCAGCAGTGAAGTACTCTGGGGGGCCCAGTACTTC. Its translation: CASSEVLWGAQYF. The V gene is TRBV2, the J gene TRBJ2-5; D may be TRBD2 (6 bases). Trimming stripped 1 base from V and 9 bases from J, with 12 bases between. Germline CDR1 SNHLY, CDR2 FYNNEI. The CDR3 has 13 amino acids.

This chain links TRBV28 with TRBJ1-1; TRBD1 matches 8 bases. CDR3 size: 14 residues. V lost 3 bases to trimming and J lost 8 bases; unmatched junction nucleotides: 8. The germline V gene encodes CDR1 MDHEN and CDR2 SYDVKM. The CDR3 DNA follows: TGTGCCAGCAGTTTCCTCACGACAGGGGCGGAAGCTTTCTTT. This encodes CASSFLTTGAEAFF.

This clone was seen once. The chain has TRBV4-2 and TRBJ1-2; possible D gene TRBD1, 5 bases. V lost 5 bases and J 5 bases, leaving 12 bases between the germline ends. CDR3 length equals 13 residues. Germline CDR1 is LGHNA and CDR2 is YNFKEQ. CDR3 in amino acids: CASSLLDSYGYTF. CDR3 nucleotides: TGTGCCAGCAGCTTGCTTGACAGTTATGGCTACACCTTC.

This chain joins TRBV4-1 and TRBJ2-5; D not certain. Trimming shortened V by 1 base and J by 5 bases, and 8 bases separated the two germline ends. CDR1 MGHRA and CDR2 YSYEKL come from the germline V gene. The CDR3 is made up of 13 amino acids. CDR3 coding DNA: TGCGCCAGCAGCCAAGTTATCTTGGAGACCCAGTACTTC. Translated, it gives CASSQVILETQYF.

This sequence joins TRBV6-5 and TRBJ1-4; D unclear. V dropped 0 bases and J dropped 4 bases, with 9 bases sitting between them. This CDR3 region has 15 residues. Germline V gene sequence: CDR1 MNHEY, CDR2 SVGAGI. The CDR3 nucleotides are TGTGCCAGCAGTTACTCGGCGGGATTTAATGAAAAACTGTTTTTT. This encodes CASSYSAGFNEKLFF.

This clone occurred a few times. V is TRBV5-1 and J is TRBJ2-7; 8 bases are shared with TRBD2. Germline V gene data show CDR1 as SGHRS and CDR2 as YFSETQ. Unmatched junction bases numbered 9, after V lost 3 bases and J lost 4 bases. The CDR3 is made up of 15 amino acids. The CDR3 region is CASSYLSGREYEQYF. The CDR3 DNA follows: TGCGCCAGCAGCTATCTAAGCGGGAGAGAGTACGAGCAGTACTTC.

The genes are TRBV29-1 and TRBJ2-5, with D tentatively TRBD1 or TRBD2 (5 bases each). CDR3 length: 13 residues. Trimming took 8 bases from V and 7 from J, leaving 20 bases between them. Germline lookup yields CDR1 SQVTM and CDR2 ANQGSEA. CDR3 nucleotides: TGCAGCACTCTGGAAGGGGCGGCGGGGACCCAGTACTTC. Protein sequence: CSTLEGAAGTQYF.

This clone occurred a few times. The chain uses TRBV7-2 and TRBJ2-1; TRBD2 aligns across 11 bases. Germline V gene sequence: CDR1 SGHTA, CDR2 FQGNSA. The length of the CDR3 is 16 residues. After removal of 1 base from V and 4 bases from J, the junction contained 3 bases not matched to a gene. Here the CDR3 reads CASSLVGTSGYNEQFF. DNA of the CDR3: TGTGCCAGCAGCTTAGTGGGGACTAGCGGATACAATGAGCAGTTCTTC.

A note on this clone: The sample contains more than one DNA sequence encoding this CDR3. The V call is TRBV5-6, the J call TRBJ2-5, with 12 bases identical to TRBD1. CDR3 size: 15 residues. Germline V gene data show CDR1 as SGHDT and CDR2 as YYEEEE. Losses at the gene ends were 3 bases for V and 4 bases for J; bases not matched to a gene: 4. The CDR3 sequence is CASSSGQGARETQYF. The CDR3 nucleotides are TGTGCCAGCAGCTCGGGACAGGGGGCGCGAGAGACCCAGTACTTC.

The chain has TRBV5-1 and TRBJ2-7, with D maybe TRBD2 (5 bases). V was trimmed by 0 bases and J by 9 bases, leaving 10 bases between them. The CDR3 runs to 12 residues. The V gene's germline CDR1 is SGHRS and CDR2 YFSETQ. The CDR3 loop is CASSLDRGVQYF. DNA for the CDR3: TGCGCCAGCAGCTTGGATCGGGGAGTGCAGTACTTC.

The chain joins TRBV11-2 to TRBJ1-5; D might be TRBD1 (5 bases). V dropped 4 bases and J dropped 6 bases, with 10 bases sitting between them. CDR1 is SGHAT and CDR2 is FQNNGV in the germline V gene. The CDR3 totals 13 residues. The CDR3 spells CASSSDGGQPQHF. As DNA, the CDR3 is TGTGCCAGCAGCTCAGATGGGGGTCAGCCCCAGCATTTT.

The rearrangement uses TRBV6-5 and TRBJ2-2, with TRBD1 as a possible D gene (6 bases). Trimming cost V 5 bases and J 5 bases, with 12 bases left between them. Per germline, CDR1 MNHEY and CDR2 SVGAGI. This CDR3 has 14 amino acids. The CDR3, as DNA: TGTGCCAGCAGTGCCCAAACAGGGACCGGGGAGCTGTTTTTT. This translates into CASSAQTGTGELFF.

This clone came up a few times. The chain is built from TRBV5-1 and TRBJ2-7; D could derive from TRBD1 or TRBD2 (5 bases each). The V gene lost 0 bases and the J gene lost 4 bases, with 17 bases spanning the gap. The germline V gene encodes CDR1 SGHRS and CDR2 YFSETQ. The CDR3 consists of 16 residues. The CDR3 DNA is TGCGCCAGCAGCTTGGCCCTAGGCAGGGACGTTTACGAGCAGTACTTC. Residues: CASSLALGRDVYEQYF.

The CDR3 spells CASTPGRDSNQPQHF. The CDR3 coding sequence is TGCGCCAGCACTCCGGGACGGGATAGCAATCAGCCCCAGCATTTT. V gene TRBV10-1 combines with J gene TRBJ1-5, with D possibly being TRBD1 (5 bases). Trimming removed 7 bases from V and 0 bases from J, with 13 bases in between. CDR3 length: 15 residues. From germline, CDR1 is WNHNN and CDR2 SYGVQD (reference sequence).

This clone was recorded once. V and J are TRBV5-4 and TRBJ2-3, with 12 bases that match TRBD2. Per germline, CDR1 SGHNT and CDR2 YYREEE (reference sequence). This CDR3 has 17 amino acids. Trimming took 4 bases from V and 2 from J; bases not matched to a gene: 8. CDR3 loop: CASSPWTSGVFTDTQYF. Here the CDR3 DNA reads TGTGCCAGCAGCCCCTGGACTAGCGGGGTGTTCACAGATACGCAGTATTTT.

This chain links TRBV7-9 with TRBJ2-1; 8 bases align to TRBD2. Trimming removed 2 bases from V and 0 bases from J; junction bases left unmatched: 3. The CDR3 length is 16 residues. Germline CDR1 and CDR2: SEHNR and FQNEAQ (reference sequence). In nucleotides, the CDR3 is TGTGCCAGCAGCTTACTAGCGGGTAGCTCCTACAATGAGCAGTTCTTC. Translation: CASSLLAGSSYNEQFF.

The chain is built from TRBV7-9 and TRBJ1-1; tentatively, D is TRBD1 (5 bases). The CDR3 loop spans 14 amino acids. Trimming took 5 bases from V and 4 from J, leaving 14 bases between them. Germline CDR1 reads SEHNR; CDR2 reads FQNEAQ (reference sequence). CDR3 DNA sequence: TGTGCCAGCAGCCTAGTAGGGGTGGGCACTGAAGCTTTCTTT. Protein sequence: CASSLVGVGTEAFF.